This passage covers 22 T cell receptor beta chains from one sample sequenced in a study of T cell responses to AZD1222 COVID-19 vaccine. Measured with immunoSEQ multiplex PCR; TCRdb has only the in-frame clones, and not every one. The top ten hold roughly 5.8% of the sample, which has about 150,000 clones, approximately 87% seen once. Sequenced here: peripheral blood, sampled on day 0 of MenACWY control vaccination. These receptors all stem from an adult in good health.

This chain links TRBV2 with TRBJ1-2; 8 bases line up with TRBD1. Germline-derived CDR1 and CDR2 are SNHLY and FYNNEI. With 4 bases clipped from V and 8 bases from J, the junction kept 3 bases outside the gene matches. CDR3 length: 12 residues. CDR3 protein: CASSVRGRGYTF. For the CDR3, the DNA is TGTGCCAGCAGTGTCAGGGGGCGAGGCTACACCTTC.

The rearrangement links TRBV2 to TRBJ2-2; 11 nucleotides line up with TRBD2. The ends lost 8 bases at V and 4 bases at J; junction bases unmatched: 15. Germline V gene data show CDR1 as SNHLY and CDR2 as FYNNEI. The CDR3 length is 18 residues. CDR3: CASQRSSGRILTTGELFF. The CDR3 DNA reads as TGTGCCAGCCAGAGGTCTAGCGGGAGGATTCTAACCACCGGGGAGCTGTTTTTT.

The chain recombines TRBV6-5 with TRBJ1-2; TRBD1 matches 8 bases. V trimming: 6 bases; J trimming: 8 bases; junction bases outside the gene matches: 14. From germline, CDR1 is MNHEY and CDR2 SVGAGI. The CDR3 is made up of 15 amino acids. The CDR3 DNA is TGTGCCAGCAGGACCGGGACAGGCCTGGGGGGGGGCTACACCTTC. Translation gives CASRTGTGLGGGYTF.

This clone appeared a single time. In DNA, the CDR3 is TGTGCCAGCAGCTCAGGGGGGGGAAATCAGCCCCAGCATTTT. Translated: CASSSGGGNQPQHF. The chain links TRBV5-4 to TRBJ1-5; 7 bases agree with TRBD1. Trimming at V came to 3 bases and at J to 4 bases, leaving 4 bases not matched to a gene. The CDR3 is made up of 14 amino acids. Germline V gene sequence: CDR1 SGHNT, CDR2 YYREEE (reference sequence). Complete variable domain (other parts from reference TRBV5-4 and TRBJ1-5): ETGVTQSPTHLIKTRGQQVTLRCSSQSGHNTVSWYQQALGQGPQFIFQYYREEENGRGNFPPRFSGLQFPNYSSELNVNALELDDSALYLCASSSGGGNQPQHFGDGTRLSIL.

This CDR3 reads CASSSDRAYNSPLHF. For the CDR3, the DNA is TGTGCCAGCAGTTCAGACAGGGCGTATAATTCACCCCTCCACTTT. The J gene is TRBJ1-6, the V gene TRBV6-5; 7 bases line up with TRBD1. V lost 4 bases to trimming and J lost 4 bases; unmatched junction nucleotides: 4. The CDR3 runs 15 residues. The germline V gene encodes CDR1 MNHEY and CDR2 SVGAGI.

The V and J genes are TRBV11-2 and TRBJ1-4; 9 bases line up with TRBD1. This CDR3 contains 15 residues. CDR1 and CDR2 (germline): SGHAT, FQNNGV. J lost 10 bases, V lost 1 base, and 7 bases had no gene match. As DNA, the CDR3 is TGTGCCAGCAGCTTAGCACAGGGGGCCAGTGGAAAACTGTTTTTT. This codes for CASSLAQGASGKLFF.

V gene TRBV11-2 combines with J gene TRBJ1-3; D may be TRBD1 (5 bases). The CDR3 spans 15 residues. V shed 3 bases and J shed 2 bases, with 11 bases lying between them. The germline V gene has CDR1 SGHAT and CDR2 FQNNGV. CDR3 nucleotides: TGTGCCAGCAGCTTGCTTGGGGGACCTGGAAACACCATATATTTT. Encoded protein: CASSLLGGPGNTIYF. Full variable domain (rest looked up from reference TRBV11-2 and TRBJ1-3): EAGVAQSPRYKIIEKRQSVAFWCNPISGHATLYWYQQILGQGPKLLIQFQNNGVVDDSQLPKDRFSAERLKGVDSTLKIQPAKLEDSAVYLCASSLLGGPGNTIYFGEGSWLTVV.

This chain links TRBV19 with TRBJ2-3; D is perhaps TRBD1 (6 bases). The CDR3 spans 12 residues. The V gene lost 4 bases and the J gene lost 5 bases, with 7 bases spanning the gap. The V gene's germline CDR1 is LNHDA and CDR2 SQIVND (reference sequence). The CDR3 DNA sequence: TGTGCCAGTAGTACGGACAGAGATACGCAGTATTTT. Translating it yields CASSTDRDTQYF.

V is TRBV28 and J is TRBJ2-3; perhaps D is TRBD1 or TRBD2 (7 bases each). Germline V gene sequence: CDR1 MDHEN, CDR2 SYDVKM. There are 15 residues in the CDR3. Trimming pared 7 bases from V and 6 bases from J, leaving 20 bases between. The CDR3 loop is CASTDQGGHLDTQYF. The DNA for the CDR3 is TGTGCCAGCACCGATCAGGGGGGGCACTTGGATACGCAGTATTTT.

The chain couples TRBV28 to TRBJ1-2; 7 nucleotides match TRBD1. The V segment lost 5 bases and the J segment 1 base; nucleotides outside the gene matches: 10. This CDR3 has 16 residues. In germline, CDR1 is MDHEN, CDR2 SYDVKM. The CDR3 loop is CASSLLQGRNNYGYTF. The CDR3 nucleotides read TGTGCCAGCAGTCTATTACAGGGGCGGAATAACTATGGCTACACCTTC.

This chain joins TRBV3-1 (or the pseudogene TRBV3-2) and TRBJ2-7; 10 bases are a match to TRBD1. Trimming removed 5 bases from V and 7 bases from J; junction bases left unmatched: 5. There are 13 residues in the CDR3. Germline CDR1 and CDR2: LGHDT and YNNKEL (reference sequence). The CDR3 DNA follows: TGTGCCAGCAGCGTGACAGGGGGCTGGGAGCAGTACGTC. Encoded protein: CASSVTGGWEQYV.

This rearrangement joins TRBV3-1 (or the pseudogene TRBV3-2) to TRBJ1-4; TRBD1 might be the D (5 bases). V lost 6 bases and J lost 8, with 28 bases in between. The germline gives CDR1 LGHDT, CDR2 YNNKEL (reference sequence). This CDR3 spans 18 amino acids. CDR3 in DNA: TGTGCCAGCAGTAGGACGGGCGATGGGGGAACGGGGGTCGAAAAACTGTTTTTT. Its protein product is CASSRTGDGGTGVEKLFF.

The chain uses TRBV7-7 and TRBJ2-5; TRBD2 matches at 7 bases. V lost 2 bases, J lost 5 bases, and 14 bases stayed unmatched. Germline values: CDR1 SSHAT, CDR2 FNYEAQ (reference sequence). CDR3 size: 17 residues. CDR3 sequence: CASSLWGGFGSGETQYF. CDR3 in DNA: TGTGCCAGCAGCTTATGGGGGGGTTTCGGATCCGGGGAGACCCAGTACTTC.

The J gene is TRBJ2-7, the V gene TRBV24-1, with 7 positions matching TRBD1. With 10 bases clipped from V and 2 bases from J, the junction kept 1 base outside the gene matches. CDR3 length: 11 residues. CDR1 is KGHDR, CDR2 SFDVKD, per germline. The CDR3 protein is CATQGTYEQYF. The CDR3, as DNA: TGTGCCACACAGGGGACCTACGAGCAGTACTTC.

The rearrangement uses TRBV11-1 and TRBJ1-2, with TRBD1 matching 8 bases. Trimming removed 6 bases from V and 4 bases from J; junction bases left unmatched: 7. The CDR3 is made up of 14 amino acids. Germline-derived CDR1 and CDR2 are SGHAT and FQDESV (reference sequence). CDR3 nucleotides: TGTGCCAGCAGTTATACCGACAGGGGCTATGGCTACACCTTC. Translated: CASSYTDRGYGYTF.

V gene TRBV18 combines with J gene TRBJ1-6, with TRBD1 matching over 10 bases. There are 16 residues in the CDR3. J lost 5 bases, V lost 1 base, and 2 bases had no gene match. Looked up from germline, CDR1 is KGHSH and CDR2 is LQKENI. The CDR3 spells CASSPLGQGNNSPLHF. Written as DNA, the CDR3 is TGTGCCAGCTCACCACTGGGACAGGGGAATAATTCACCCCTCCACTTT.

The genes are TRBV18 and TRBJ2-5; D may be TRBD1 (5 bases). V lost 2 bases to trimming and J lost 4 bases, with 14 bases between them. Germline V gene lookup returns CDR1 KGHSH and CDR2 LQKENI. The CDR3 is made up of 15 amino acids. As DNA, the CDR3 is TGTGCCAGCTCACCAGGCCGGACACAAGGAGAGACCCAGTACTTC. Translation: CASSPGRTQGETQYF.

V is TRBV19 and J is TRBJ1-3; D remains ambiguous. Germline V gene sequence: CDR1 LNHDA, CDR2 SQIVND (reference sequence). The CDR3 runs to 17 residues. Trimming pared 7 bases from V and 0 bases from J, leaving 19 bases between. CDR3 DNA: TGTGCCAGTACGGGAAGGGAGCCATCTAGCTCTGGAAACACCATATATTTT. The encoded protein is CASTGREPSSSGNTIYF.

V gene TRBV2 combines with J gene TRBJ2-1; TRBD2 agrees at 11 bases. After removal of 2 bases from V and 7 bases from J, the junction contained 4 bases not matched to a gene. The CDR3 sequence is 15 residues long. Germline loops: CDR1 SNHLY, CDR2 FYNNEI. CDR3 nucleotides: TGTGCCAGCAGTGAACTAGCGGGAGGTAGGAATGAGCAGTTCTTC. Translated: CASSELAGGRNEQFF.

The chain is built from TRBV3-1 (or the pseudogene TRBV3-2) and TRBJ1-1; D remains unclear. V was cut by 4 bases and J by 3 bases, with 9 bases left in between. CDR3 length: 13 residues. Germline lookup yields CDR1 LGHDT and CDR2 YNNKEL (reference sequence). The CDR3: CASSPADYTEAFF. The CDR3 DNA reads TGTGCCAGCAGCCCGGCGGACTACACTGAAGCTTTCTTT.

This clone appeared a few times. The rearrangement joins TRBV19 to TRBJ1-2; weak D call: TRBD1 (6 bases). V was trimmed by 2 bases and J by 6 bases, leaving 16 bases between them. This CDR3 is 15 amino acids long. Looked up from germline, CDR1 is LNHDA and CDR2 is SQIVND (reference sequence). CDR3 protein: CASSIQQGRRNGYTF. The DNA of the CDR3 is TGTGCCAGTAGTATACAGCAGGGGAGGAGAAATGGCTACACCTTC.

A single count supports this clone. The rearrangement joins TRBV5-6 to TRBJ2-2; 10 bases fit TRBD2. Germline values: CDR1 SGHDT, CDR2 YYEEEE. This CDR3 is 17 amino acids long. The trim removed 0 bases at V and 2 bases at J, leaving 4 bases unmatched. CDR3 sequence: CASSLGTSGVNTGELFF. CDR3 bases: TGTGCCAGCAGCTTGGGAACTAGCGGGGTAAACACCGGGGAGCTGTTTTTT.